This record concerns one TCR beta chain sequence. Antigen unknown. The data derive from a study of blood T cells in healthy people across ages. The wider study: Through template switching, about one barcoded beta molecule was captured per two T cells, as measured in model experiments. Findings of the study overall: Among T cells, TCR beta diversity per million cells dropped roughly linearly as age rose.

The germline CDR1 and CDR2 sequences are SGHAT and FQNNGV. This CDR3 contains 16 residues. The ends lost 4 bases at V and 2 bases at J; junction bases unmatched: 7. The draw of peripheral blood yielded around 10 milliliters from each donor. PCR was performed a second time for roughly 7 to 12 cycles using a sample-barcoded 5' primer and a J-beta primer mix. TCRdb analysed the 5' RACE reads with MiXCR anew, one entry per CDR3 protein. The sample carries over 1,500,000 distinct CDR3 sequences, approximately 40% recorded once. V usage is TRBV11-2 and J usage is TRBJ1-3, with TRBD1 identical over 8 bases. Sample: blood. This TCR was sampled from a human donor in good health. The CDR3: CASSSPRGQAGNTIYF. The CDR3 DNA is TGTGCCAGCAGCTCCCCCAGGGGGCAGGCTGGAAACACCATATATTTT.